Listed below are T cell receptor beta chains from one sample, sequenced in a study of T cell responses to AZD1222 COVID-19 vaccine. TCRdb's table, derived via immunoSEQ multiplex PCR, lists solely in-frame clones and lacks some. The profile covers roughly 99,000 clones, with about 90% appearing a single time and around 4.5% taken by the ten largest. The material sequenced was peripheral blood, taken on day 0 of AZD1222 vaccination. The receptors derive from an adult in good health. Both conserved end residues are part of each CDR3. The D gene is left open where the match is weak. Size tells how often a clone was seen (once, few, many) or the class of an expanded clone, and some rows leave it out.

V gene	J gene	D gene	clone size	CDR3 protein	CDR3 DNA
TRBV27	TRBJ1-2	-	-	CASNARGPGGYTF	TGTGCCAGCAACGCTCGGGGGCCCGGAGGCTACACCTTC
TRBV3-1/TRBV3-2	TRBJ1-6	TRBD1	medium-sized	CASSPLPGGSGSPLHF	TGTGCCAGCAGCCCCCTACCAGGGGGCTCGGGTTCACCCCTCCACTTT
TRBV7-2	TRBJ2-1	-	-	CASSFRTRPSYNEQFF	TGTGCCAGCAGCTTCCGGACCAGACCCTCCTACAATGAGCAGTTCTTC
TRBV3-1/TRBV3-2	TRBJ1-3	TRBD1	-	CASSPRDSGNTIYF	TGTGCCAGCAGCCCACGGGACAGCGGAAACACCATATATTTT
TRBV5-6	TRBJ2-5	-	-	CASSDYRGGGETQYF	TGTGCCAGCAGCGATTACAGGGGAGGAGGAGAGACCCAGTACTTC
TRBV27	TRBJ2-7	TRBD1	few	CASRRRAGQGEQYF	TGTGCCAGCAGACGGAGGGCAGGACAGGGAGAGCAGTACTTC
TRBV29-1	TRBJ2-7	TRBD1	-	CSVVGGTGNYEQYF	TGCAGCGTTGTAGGGGGCACGGGGAACTACGAGCAGTACTTC
TRBV5-1	TRBJ1-6	TRBD1	-	CASSLRDRNNSPLHF	TGCGCCAGCAGCTTAAGGGACAGAAATAATTCACCCCTCCACTTT
TRBV4-3	TRBJ2-5	TRBD2	-	CASSSLREGNQETQYF	TGCGCCAGCAGCTCCCTGCGGGAGGGTAACCAAGAGACCCAGTACTTC
TRBV6-1	TRBJ1-2	TRBD1	-	CASSEAWDRAYYTF	TGTGCCAGCAGTGAAGCGTGGGACAGGGCCTATTACACCTTC
TRBV6-2/TRBV6-3	TRBJ1-5	-	-	CASSYLPGRNQPQHF	TGTGCCAGCAGTTACCTACCAGGAAGAAATCAGCCCCAGCATTTT
TRBV7-2	TRBJ2-5	-	-	CASSFSDRETQYF	TGTGCCAGCAGCTTCTCGGACAGAGAGACCCAGTACTTC
TRBV6-5	TRBJ2-7	-	-	CASSYGPYEQYF	TGTGCCAGCAGTTACGGCCCCTACGAGCAGTACTTC
TRBV6-5	TRBJ2-3	-	-	CASSPTTGGTDTQYF	TGTGCCAGCAGTCCGACAACCGGTGGCACAGATACGCAGTATTTT
TRBV7-2	TRBJ2-3	TRBD2	-	CASSPTSGGGTDTQYF	TGTGCCAGCAGCCCGACTAGCGGGGGAGGCACAGATACGCAGTATTTT
TRBV5-1	TRBJ2-5	TRBD2	-	CASRQIAGTRTQYF	TGCGCCAGCCGACAAATAGCGGGGACAAGGACCCAGTACTTC
TRBV5-1	TRBJ2-7	TRBD2	-	CASSSTSGGSYEQYF	TGCGCCAGCAGCTCCACTAGCGGGGGGTCCTACGAGCAGTACTTC
TRBV7-9	TRBJ1-1	-	-	CASSLKDHTEAFF	TGTGCCAGCAGCCTAAAGGACCACACTGAAGCTTTCTTT
TRBV5-1	TRBJ2-1	-	few	CASSPRAGTSNNEQFF	TGCGCCAGCAGTCCGCGCGCCGGGACCTCTAACAATGAGCAGTTCTTC
TRBV6-2/TRBV6-3	TRBJ2-2	-	-	CASSYEYKESGELFF	TGTGCCAGCAGTTACGAATACAAGGAATCCGGGGAGCTGTTTTTT
TRBV27	TRBJ1-3	TRBD1	-	CATATGRGNTIYF	TGTGCCACCGCGACAGGGAGGGGAAACACCATATATTTT
TRBV21-1	TRBJ2-5	-	few	CASSNGGRETQYF	TGTGCCAGCAGCAATGGGGGTAGAGAGACCCAGTACTTC
TRBV30	TRBJ2-1	-	-	CAWNRASYNEQFF	TGTGCCTGGAACAGGGCGTCCTACAATGAGCAGTTCTTC
TRBV6-5	TRBJ1-5	TRBD1	-	CASRTGKNQPQHF	TGTGCCAGCAGGACAGGGAAAAATCAGCCCCAGCATTTT
TRBV3-1/TRBV3-2	TRBJ1-1	-	-	CASSQDPPTVTEAFF	TGTGCCAGCAGCCAAGATCCCCCGACAGTCACTGAAGCTTTCTTT
TRBV4-1	TRBJ1-2	-	-	CASSQGAGALGYTF	TGCGCCAGCAGCCAAGGGGCAGGGGCACTTGGCTACACCTTC
TRBV12-3/TRBV12-4	TRBJ1-2	-	-	CASSFGYGYTF	TGTGCCAGCAGTTTCGGGTATGGCTACACCTTC
TRBV4-1	TRBJ1-1	-	-	CASSRGHTEAFF	TGCGCCAGCAGTCGCGGACACACTGAAGCTTTCTTT
TRBV27	TRBJ2-3	-	-	CASSEGGDTQYF	TGTGCCAGCAGTGAAGGTGGAGATACGCAGTATTTT
TRBV7-6	TRBJ2-5	-	-	CASSSPGTGETQYF	TGTGCCAGCAGCTCACCCGGCACCGGGGAGACCCAGTACTTC
TRBV27	TRBJ2-2	-	-	CASSFGRNTGELFF	TGTGCCAGCAGTTTTGGGCGGAACACCGGGGAGCTGTTTTTT
TRBV24-1	TRBJ2-2	-	-	CATSGNQGTGELFF	TGTGCCACCAGTGGAAATCAGGGGACCGGGGAGCTGTTTTTT